A selection of T cell receptor beta chains follows, all from one sample in a study of blood T cells in healthy people across ages. MiXCR, run by TCRdb on the 5' RACE reads, gives a single entry per CDR3 protein. The table records more than 1,400,000 distinct CDR3 sequences, approximately 38% of them present only once. Material for sequencing was blood. The receptors were sampled from a young woman in good health. Both conserved end residues are part of each CDR3. A D gene is named only where the DNA matches it firmly. Expanded clones get a size class; other rows say once, few or many, or leave the size out.

j_call,d_call,clone_size,v_call,cdr3_nt,cdr3_aa
TRBJ2-7,-,-,TRBV20-1,TGCAGTGCTAGAGGTGTGACTAGTAACTACGAGCAGTACTTC,CSARGVTSNYEQYF
TRBJ2-1,-,-,TRBV27,TGTGCCAGCAGGGGCTTGGGAGCGGGTAATGAGCAGTTCTTC,CASRGLGAGNEQFF
TRBJ1-1,TRBD1,-,TRBV3-1,TGTGCCAGCACCACGACGGGACAGGTGGGGGGGGTAGCTTTCTTT,CASTTTGQVGGVAFF
TRBJ2-1,TRBD2,-,TRBV20-1,TGCAGTGCTAGAGATCTTAGCGGGAGGGCGGGTGAGCAGTTCTTC,CSARDLSGRAGEQFF
TRBJ2-7,-,-,TRBV5-1,TGCGCCAGCAGCTCTTGGGATACCCCCTACGAGCAGTACTTC,CASSSWDTPYEQYF
TRBJ2-7,-,-,TRBV20-1,TGCAGTGCTACCCAACAGGGTTACGAGCAGTACTTC,CSATQQGYEQYF
TRBJ1-2,-,-,TRBV29-1,TGCAGCGTTGAAGATCTGGCCGGGGTTGAGGGCTACACCTTC,CSVEDLAGVEGYTF
TRBJ1-6,-,-,TRBV30,TGTGCCTGGAGCGTGGGGAAAAATTCACCCCTCCACTTT,CAWSVGKNSPLHF
TRBJ2-5,-,few,TRBV20-1,TGCAGTGCTAGAGACGGGGGCAAAGAGACCCAGTACTTC,CSARDGGKETQYF
TRBJ1-3,-,-,TRBV10-3,TGTGCCATCTCCAGGGACACCACTGGAAACACCATATATTTT,CAISRDTTGNTIYF
TRBJ1-1,TRBD1,few,TRBV11-2,TGTGCCAGCAGCTCCCGGGACAGGGGCACTGAAGCTTTCTTT,CASSSRDRGTEAFF
TRBJ1-6,-,-,TRBV12-3/TRBV12-4,TGTGCCCGCAGGGATTCGGGAGGGTATAATTCACCCCTCCACTTT,CARRDSGGYNSPLHF
TRBJ2-7,TRBD1,few,TRBV12-3/TRBV12-4,TGTGCCAGCAGCTTGAACAGGGGCTGGGCCTACGAGCAGTACTTC,CASSLNRGWAYEQYF
TRBJ2-7,TRBD2,-,TRBV7-9,TGTGCCAGCAGCTTAGGGAGCGGGAATGACAACAATGAGCAGTACTTC,CASSLGSGNDNNEQYF
TRBJ1-4,-,once,TRBV27,TGTGCCAGCAGTTTAGCAGGGGCCGATGAAAAACTGTTTTTT,CASSLAGADEKLFF
TRBJ2-4,-,-,TRBV7-8,TGTGCCAGCAGCACCAGGGGTAATAGGAACATTCAGTACTTC,CASSTRGNRNIQYF
TRBJ2-2,-,-,TRBV7-8,TGTGCCAGCAGCGTATTTGCAGGGACTGGGGAGCTGTTTTTT,CASSVFAGTGELFF
TRBJ1-5,TRBD1,few,TRBV10-1,TGCGCCAGCAGTGAAGGGACAGGGGCTCAGCCCCAGCATTTT,CASSEGTGAQPQHF
TRBJ1-1,-,few,TRBV6-6,TGTGCCAGCAGTTACTCGAGTGGACAGTTGAGTCACACTGAAGCTTTCTTT,CASSYSSGQLSHTEAFF
TRBJ2-7,-,many,TRBV5-1,TGCGCCAGCAGCTTATCGACAGGCTACGAGCAGTACTTC,CASSLSTGYEQYF
TRBJ2-1,-,once,TRBV6-2/TRBV6-3,TGTGCCAGCAGTTATGTCGGTTCTGGGGGCCATGAGCAGTTCTTC,CASSYVGSGGHEQFF
TRBJ2-7,TRBD1,-,TRBV11-2,TGTGCCAGCAGCCATACGACAGGGGGGGGACGCGAGCAGTACTTC,CASSHTTGGGREQYF
TRBJ2-7,TRBD1,-,TRBV29-1,TGCAGCGTTTCACAGGGGTTGGGAGACAATGAGCAGTACTTC,CSVSQGLGDNEQYF
TRBJ2-3,TRBD2,-,TRBV7-8,TGTGCCAGCAGCTTAGGGGGGACTATGAGCACAGATACGCAGTATTTT,CASSLGGTMSTDTQYF
TRBJ2-5,TRBD2,few,TRBV29-1,TGCAGCGTTGAATCGGGCGGGGGGCCCGAGACCCAGTACTTC,CSVESGGGPETQYF
TRBJ2-1,-,few,TRBV6-5,TGTGCCAGCAGTTACTCTTGGGGAGATGAGCAGTTCTTC,CASSYSWGDEQFF
TRBJ2-1,-,-,TRBV4-2,TGTGCCAGCAGCCAAGAGGGGTGGCAGCAGTTCTTC,CASSQEGWQQFF
TRBJ2-5,-,-,TRBV24-1,TGTGCCACCAGCCCGGGACACTACAATGAGCAGTACTTC,CATSPGHYNEQYF
TRBJ2-3,-,few,TRBV2,TGTGCCAGCAGTGAGCCCTCGGCGGGGGCCAGCACAGATACGCAGTATTTT,CASSEPSAGASTDTQYF
TRBJ2-5,TRBD1,few,TRBV24-1,TGTGCCACCAGTGATTCGGGACAGGTGCCCCAGTACTTC,CATSDSGQVPQYF
TRBJ2-3,TRBD1,few,TRBV14,TGTGCCAGCAGCCAGGGACAGGGGATTCATACGCAGTATTTT,CASSQGQGIHTQYF
TRBJ2-5,-,many,TRBV3-1,TGTGCCAGCAGCCAAGTCCAAGAGACCCAGTACTTC,CASSQVQETQYF
TRBJ2-5,-,once,TRBV27,TGTGCCGGCAGTCCGGCGGGCCAAGAGACCCAGTACTTC,CAGSPAGQETQYF
TRBJ1-1,-,-,TRBV4-1,TGCGCCAGCAGCCAAGATCAGGGAAGCACTGAAGCTTTCTTT,CASSQDQGSTEAFF
TRBJ1-1,-,-,TRBV3-1,TGTGCCAGCAGTCAGGGGTTTGAAGCTTTCTTT,CASSQGFEAFF
TRBJ1-5,TRBD1,-,TRBV6-2/TRBV6-3,TGTGCCAGCAGCTCAGGGACAGGGGTCGGCCAGCCCCAGCATTTT,CASSSGTGVGQPQHF
TRBJ2-7,TRBD1,-,TRBV29-1,TGCAGCGTTGGGGGGACAGAGCCGCAGTACTTC,CSVGGTEPQYF
TRBJ2-7,-,many,TRBV7-9,TGTGCCAGCAGCTTCGGTCAGGGGACGCACGAGCAGTACTTC,CASSFGQGTHEQYF
TRBJ2-1,-,few,TRBV12-5,TGTGCTAGTGGTTTGGCCAAGAAAACAGGGAGCTCCTACAATGAGCAGTTCTTC,CASGLAKKTGSSYNEQFF
TRBJ2-1,-,few,TRBV20-1,TGCAGTGCTAGTAAGGTTTCCTCCTACAATGAGCAGTTCTTC,CSASKVSSYNEQFF
TRBJ1-2,TRBD1,-,TRBV6-5,TGTGCCAGCAGCCCCATCGGGACAGGGGGCCCTGGCTACACCTTC,CASSPIGTGGPGYTF
TRBJ2-1,TRBD2,few,TRBV20-1,TGCAGTGCTAGAATCGGACTAGCGGGAGTCAGTGAGCAGTTCTTC,CSARIGLAGVSEQFF
TRBJ1-2,-,-,TRBV9,TGTGCCAGCAGCGCGGAAGTAGGCGGACACTATGGCTACACCTTC,CASSAEVGGHYGYTF
TRBJ1-2,-,-,TRBV7-9,TGTGCCAGCAGCCACTTCAACTATGGCTACACCTTC,CASSHFNYGYTF
TRBJ2-5,TRBD1,once,TRBV15,TGTGCCACCAGCAGGAGGGACAGGGATCCCTATGAGCAGTACTTC,CATSRRDRDPYEQYF
TRBJ2-1,-,-,TRBV12-3/TRBV12-4,TGTGCCAGCAGCGTCACCCCGGTAGCGCAGTTCTTC,CASSVTPVAQFF